This entry concerns a single T cell receptor (beta chain). Antigen: not known. Treatment described: oral pan-JAK inhibitor, 5-10 mg twice daily. The study team obtained lesional scalp punch biopsies and peripheral blood from alopecia areata patients. CDR1 and CDR2 from the germline V gene are LGHNA and YSLEER. V trimming: 1 base; J trimming: 3 bases; junction bases outside the gene matches: 9. CDR3 length equals 18 residues. This sample is part of a study of CD8+ T cells in alopecia areata. Turning to the study itself: The authors scored treated patients' severity by affected scalp percentage. Regarding the study as a whole: The presence of one nonresponder keeps the tie between baseline CD8+ expansion and response uncertain. Scalp lesions, especially in alopecia totalis/universalis, had higher clonality than normal scalp.

Reverse transcription of extracted RNA yielded cDNA, which provided the sequencing template. Only in-frame clones appear in the TCRdb table, and some are missing; sequencing was by immunoSEQ multiplex PCR. The profile shows 150,000 to 200,000 clones, just over 65% of them singletons. The material sequenced was CD4+ T cells sorted from blood, taken at week 4, from a patient treated with tofacitinib. This TCR came from a human donor with alopecia areata. The chain joins TRBV4-3 to TRBJ2-1; 10 bases align to TRBD1. In nucleotides, the CDR3 is TGCGCCAGCAGCCAAGGAAGGGGGGGGACAGGGGACTACAATGAGCAGTTCTTC. Translation: CASSQGRGGTGDYNEQFF.